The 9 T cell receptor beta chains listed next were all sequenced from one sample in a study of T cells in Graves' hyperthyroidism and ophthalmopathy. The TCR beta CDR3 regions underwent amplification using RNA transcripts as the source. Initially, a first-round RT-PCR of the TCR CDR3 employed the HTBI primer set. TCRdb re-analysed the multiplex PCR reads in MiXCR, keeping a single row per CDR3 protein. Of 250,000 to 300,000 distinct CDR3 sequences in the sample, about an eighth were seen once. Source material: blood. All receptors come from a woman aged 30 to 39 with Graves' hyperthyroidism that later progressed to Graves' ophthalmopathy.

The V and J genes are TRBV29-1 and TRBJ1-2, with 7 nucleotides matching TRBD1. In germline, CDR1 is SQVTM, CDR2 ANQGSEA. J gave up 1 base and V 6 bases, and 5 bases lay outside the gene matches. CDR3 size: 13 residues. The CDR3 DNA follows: TGCAGCGTCGAGACAGGGTTTAACTATGGCTACACCTTC. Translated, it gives CSVETGFNYGYTF.

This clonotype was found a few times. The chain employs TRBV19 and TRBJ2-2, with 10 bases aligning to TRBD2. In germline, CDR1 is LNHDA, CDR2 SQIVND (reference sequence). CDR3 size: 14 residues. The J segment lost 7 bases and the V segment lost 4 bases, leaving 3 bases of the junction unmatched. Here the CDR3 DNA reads TGTGCCAGTAGTAAACTAGCGGGAAGCGGGGAGCTGTTTTTT. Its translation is CASSKLAGSGELFF.

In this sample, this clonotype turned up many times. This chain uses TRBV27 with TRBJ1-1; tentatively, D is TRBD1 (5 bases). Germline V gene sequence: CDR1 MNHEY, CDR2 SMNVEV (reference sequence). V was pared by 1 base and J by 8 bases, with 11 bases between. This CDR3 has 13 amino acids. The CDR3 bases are TGTGCCAGCAGTTTATGGGCAGGGACGGAAGCTTTCTTT. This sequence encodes CASSLWAGTEAFF.

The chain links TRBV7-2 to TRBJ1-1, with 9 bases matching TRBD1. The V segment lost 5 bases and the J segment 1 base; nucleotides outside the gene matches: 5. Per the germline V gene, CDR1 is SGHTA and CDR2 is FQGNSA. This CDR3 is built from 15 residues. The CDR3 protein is CASSEYRGPNTEAFF. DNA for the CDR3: TGTGCCAGCAGCGAATACAGGGGGCCGAACACTGAAGCTTTCTTT.

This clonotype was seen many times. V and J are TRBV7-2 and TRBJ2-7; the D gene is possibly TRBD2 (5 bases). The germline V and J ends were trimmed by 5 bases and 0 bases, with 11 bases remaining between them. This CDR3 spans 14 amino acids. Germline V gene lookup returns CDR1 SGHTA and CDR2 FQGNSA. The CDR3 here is CASSPDSISYEQYF. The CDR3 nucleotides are TGTGCCAGCAGCCCGGACTCCATCTCCTACGAGCAGTACTTC.

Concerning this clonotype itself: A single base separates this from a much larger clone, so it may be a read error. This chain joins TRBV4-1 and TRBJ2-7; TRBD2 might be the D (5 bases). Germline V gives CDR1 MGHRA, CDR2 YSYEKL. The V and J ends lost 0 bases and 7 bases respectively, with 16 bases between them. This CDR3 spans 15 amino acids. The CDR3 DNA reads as TGCGCCAGCAGCCAAGAGGTGTGGGAGTTCTATGAGCAGTACTTC. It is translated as CASSQEVWEFYEQYF.

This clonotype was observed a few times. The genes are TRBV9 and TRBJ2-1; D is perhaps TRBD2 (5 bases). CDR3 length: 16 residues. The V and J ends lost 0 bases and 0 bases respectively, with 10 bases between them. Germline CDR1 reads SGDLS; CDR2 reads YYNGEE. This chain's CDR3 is CASSVAKRSSYNEQFF. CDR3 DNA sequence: TGTGCCAGCAGCGTAGCCAAGCGGAGCTCCTACAATGAGCAGTTCTTC.

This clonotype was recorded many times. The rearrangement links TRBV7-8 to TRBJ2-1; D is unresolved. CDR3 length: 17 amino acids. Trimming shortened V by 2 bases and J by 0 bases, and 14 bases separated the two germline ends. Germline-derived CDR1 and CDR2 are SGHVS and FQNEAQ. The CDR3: CASSLTIRESSYNEQFF. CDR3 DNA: TGTGCCAGCAGCTTAACGATCCGAGAGAGCTCCTACAATGAGCAGTTCTTC.

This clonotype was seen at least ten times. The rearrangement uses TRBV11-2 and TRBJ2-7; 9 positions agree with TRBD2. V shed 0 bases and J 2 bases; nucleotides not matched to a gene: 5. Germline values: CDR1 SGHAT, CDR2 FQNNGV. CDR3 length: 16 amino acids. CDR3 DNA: TGTGCCAGCAGCTTAGATCGGGTAGCGGGGGCCTACGAGCAGTACTTC. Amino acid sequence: CASSLDRVAGAYEQYF.